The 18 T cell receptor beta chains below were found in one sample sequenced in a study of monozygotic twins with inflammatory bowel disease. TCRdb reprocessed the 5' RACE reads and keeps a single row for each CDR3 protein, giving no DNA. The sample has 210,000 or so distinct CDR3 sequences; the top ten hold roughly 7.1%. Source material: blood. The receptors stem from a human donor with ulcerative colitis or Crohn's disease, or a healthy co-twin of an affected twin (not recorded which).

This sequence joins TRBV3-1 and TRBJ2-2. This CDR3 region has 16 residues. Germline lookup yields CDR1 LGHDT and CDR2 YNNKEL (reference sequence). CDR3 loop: CASSLAAYPNTGELFF.

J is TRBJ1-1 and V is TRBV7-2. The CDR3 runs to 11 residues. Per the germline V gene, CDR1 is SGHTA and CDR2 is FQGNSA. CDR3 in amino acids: CASSAWEEAFF.

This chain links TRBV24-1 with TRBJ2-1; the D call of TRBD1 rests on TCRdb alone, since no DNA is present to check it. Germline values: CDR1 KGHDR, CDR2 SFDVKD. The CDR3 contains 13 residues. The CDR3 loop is CATSARAYNEQFF.

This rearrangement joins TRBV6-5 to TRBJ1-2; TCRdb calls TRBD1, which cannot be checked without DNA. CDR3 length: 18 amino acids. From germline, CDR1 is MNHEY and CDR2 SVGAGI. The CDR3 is CASSYSIPFGTQNYGYTF.

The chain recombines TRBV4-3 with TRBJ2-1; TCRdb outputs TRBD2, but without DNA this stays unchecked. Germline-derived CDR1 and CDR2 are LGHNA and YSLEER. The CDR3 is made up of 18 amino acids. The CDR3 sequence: CASSQDLVRTSGRLEQFF.

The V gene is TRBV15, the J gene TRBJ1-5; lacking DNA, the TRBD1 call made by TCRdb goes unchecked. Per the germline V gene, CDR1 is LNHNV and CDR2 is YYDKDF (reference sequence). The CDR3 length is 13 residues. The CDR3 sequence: CATSRHRDQPQHF. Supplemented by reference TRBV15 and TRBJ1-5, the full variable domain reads DAMVIQNPRYQVTQFGKPVTLSCSQTLNHNVMYWYQQKSSQAPKLLFHYYDKDFNNEADTPDNFQSRRPNTSFCFLDIRSPGLGDTAMYLCATSRHRDQPQHFGDGTRLSIL.

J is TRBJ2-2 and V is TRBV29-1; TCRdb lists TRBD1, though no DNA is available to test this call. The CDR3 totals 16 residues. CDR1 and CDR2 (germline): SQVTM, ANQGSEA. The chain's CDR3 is CSVTGTAYPNTGELFF.

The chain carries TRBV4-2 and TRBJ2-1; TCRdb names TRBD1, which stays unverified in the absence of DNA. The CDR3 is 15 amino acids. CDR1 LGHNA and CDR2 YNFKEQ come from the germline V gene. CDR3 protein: CASSQGTLSYNEQFF.

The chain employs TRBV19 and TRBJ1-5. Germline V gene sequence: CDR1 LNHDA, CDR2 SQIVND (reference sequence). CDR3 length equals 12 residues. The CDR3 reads CASSIGFQPQHF.

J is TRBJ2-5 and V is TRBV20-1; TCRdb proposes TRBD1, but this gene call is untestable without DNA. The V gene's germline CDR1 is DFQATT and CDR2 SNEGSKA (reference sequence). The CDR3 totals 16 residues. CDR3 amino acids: CSARPPSAWRAETQYF.

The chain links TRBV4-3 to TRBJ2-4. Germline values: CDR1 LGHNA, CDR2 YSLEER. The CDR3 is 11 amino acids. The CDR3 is CASSHKNIQYF.

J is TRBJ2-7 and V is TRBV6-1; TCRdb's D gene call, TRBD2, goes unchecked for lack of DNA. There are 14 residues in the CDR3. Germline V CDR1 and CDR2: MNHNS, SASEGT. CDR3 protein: CASSPGLQTYEQYF.

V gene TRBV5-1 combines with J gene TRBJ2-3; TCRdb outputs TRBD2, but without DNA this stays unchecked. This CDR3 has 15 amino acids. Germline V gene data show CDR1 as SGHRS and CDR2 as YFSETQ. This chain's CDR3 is CASSLQAGALDTQYF.

The CDR3 protein is CASSLGNREETQYF. This chain uses TRBV27 with TRBJ2-5; TCRdb reports TRBD1, a call that lacks DNA to check it against. Germline loops: CDR1 MNHEY, CDR2 SMNVEV (reference sequence). This CDR3 comprises 14 residues.

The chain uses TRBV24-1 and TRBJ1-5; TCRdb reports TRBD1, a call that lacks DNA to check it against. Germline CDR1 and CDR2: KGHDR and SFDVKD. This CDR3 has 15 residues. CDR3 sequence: CATSDPTGDNQPQHF.

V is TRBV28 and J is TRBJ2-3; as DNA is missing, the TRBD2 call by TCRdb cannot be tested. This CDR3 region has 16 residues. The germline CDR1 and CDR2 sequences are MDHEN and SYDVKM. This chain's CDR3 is CASSPPGPVTADTQYF.

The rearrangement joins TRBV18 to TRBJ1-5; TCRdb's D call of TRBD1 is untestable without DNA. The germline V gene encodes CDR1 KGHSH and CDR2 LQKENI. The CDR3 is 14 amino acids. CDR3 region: CASSPGTGVQPQHF.

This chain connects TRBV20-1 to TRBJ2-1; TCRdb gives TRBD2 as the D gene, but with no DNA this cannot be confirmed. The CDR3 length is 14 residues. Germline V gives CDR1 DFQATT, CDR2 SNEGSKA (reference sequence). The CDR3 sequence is CSARGLAGYNEQFF.